A selection of T cell receptor beta chains follows, all from one sample in a study of blood T cell repertoires in COVID-19. Using immunoSEQ multiplex PCR, the repertoire was profiled, and TCRdb retains in-frame clones only, with some absent. The table has around 250,000 clones, roughly 83% seen once. Sample: PBMCs or T cells enriched from blood (not recorded which). Receptor source: a woman aged 45 to 65 who had recovered from COVID-19. Both conserved end residues are part of each CDR3. D genes are given only for firm matches. Part of the rows lack a size; the others show once, few, many or a class for expanded clones.

clone_size j_call v_call d_call cdr3_nt cdr3_aa
once TRBJ2-1 TRBV7-9 - TGTGCCAGCAGCCCCCAGCCGAAACAGAGCTCCTACAATGAGCAGTTCTTC CASSPQPKQSSYNEQFF
- TRBJ1-2 TRBV6-5 TRBD1 TGTGCCAGCAGTCCGCGGACAGGGTGGATGGGAGGCTACACCTTC CASSPRTGWMGGYTF
- TRBJ2-2 TRBV11-3 TRBD1 TGTGCCAGCCAACGGGACAGGGAGGCCGGGGAGCTGTTTTTT CASQRDREAGELFF
- TRBJ1-1 TRBV7-2 TRBD1 TGTGCCAGCAGCTTAGGAGGGGGCAGAATGAACACTGAAGCTTTCTTT CASSLGGGRMNTEAFF
- TRBJ2-1 TRBV5-1 - TGCGCCAGCAGCCGCGGGGATAGGGGTTCTGAGCAGTTCTTC CASSRGDRGSEQFF
- TRBJ2-3 TRBV5-1 TRBD1 TGCGCCAGCAGCCTCGGGACAGTTAGTACAGATACGCAGTATTTT CASSLGTVSTDTQYF
- TRBJ2-2 TRBV7-2 TRBD2 TGTGCCAGCAGCCCTCCCGGGCTAGCGGGGCGTGGGACCGGGGAGCTGTTTTTT CASSPPGLAGRGTGELFF
- TRBJ1-4 TRBV3-1/TRBV3-2 TRBD1 TGTGCCAGCAGCTCCCGGACAGGGCAGCGTGAAAAACTGTTTTTT CASSSRTGQREKLFF
- TRBJ1-2 TRBV28 - TGTGCCAGCAGCAGGAATCGCTATGGCTACACCTTC CASSRNRYGYTF
- TRBJ1-2 TRBV18 - TGTGCCAGCTCACCAGACAGTAACTATGGCTACACCTTC CASSPDSNYGYTF
- TRBJ2-3 TRBV7-3 TRBD2 TGTGCCAGCAGCCCAAGACCCTTTAGCGGGAGGGGCACAGATACGCAGTATTTT CASSPRPFSGRGTDTQYF
- TRBJ1-2 TRBV18 TRBD1 TGTGCCAGCTCACAGGACAGGGGACAGGGAGGTGGCTACACCTTC CASSQDRGQGGGYTF
- TRBJ2-1 TRBV19 TRBD1 TGTGCCAGTAGTTTCGGACAGGGGACTAATGAGCAGTTCTTC CASSFGQGTNEQFF
- TRBJ2-7 TRBV5-1 TRBD1 TGCGCCAGCAGCTTCCAGGGGGCGGGGGAGCAGTACTTC CASSFQGAGEQYF
- TRBJ1-1 TRBV25-1 - TGTGCCAGCAGTGGGGGGCGGAACCGCATGAACACTGAAGCTTTCTTT CASSGGRNRMNTEAFF
- TRBJ1-4 TRBV2 - TGTGCCAGCAGACCGGGACTCAAAAATGAAAAACTGTTTTTT CASRPGLKNEKLFF
- TRBJ2-7 TRBV9 TRBD1 TGTGCCAGCAGCGTCGGGACAGGACACTACGAGCAGTACTTC CASSVGTGHYEQYF
- TRBJ2-7 TRBV6-2/TRBV6-3 - TGTGCCAGCAGTTACTTGGGGCTTGGCGAGCAGTACTTC CASSYLGLGEQYF
- TRBJ1-4 TRBV28 - TGTGCCAGCAGTGATGGAGGGTGGCGGGAAAAACTGTTTTTT CASSDGGWREKLFF
- TRBJ1-2 TRBV20-1 - TGCAGTGCTAGTGACAGTCCCGGCTACACCTTC CSASDSPGYTF
- TRBJ2-1 TRBV6-2/TRBV6-3 TRBD2 TGTGCCAGCAGTACGGGACTAGCGGAACTTGTCAATGAGCAGTTCTTC CASSTGLAELVNEQFF
- TRBJ2-1 TRBV7-2 TRBD1 TGTGCCAGCAGCTCGCCCGACAGGGTCCCGTTCTTC CASSSPDRVPFF
- TRBJ1-4 TRBV19 - TGTGCCAGTAGTATCTCGAACAGAGCTAATGAAAAACTGTTTTTT CASSISNRANEKLFF